Below, 11 T cell receptor beta chains from the same sample are listed, as sequenced in a study of blood T cells in healthy people across ages. Sample-barcoded 5' priming and a J-beta primer mix drove a second PCR of roughly 6 to 12 cycles. TCRdb recomputed calls from the 5' RACE reads with MiXCR, one row per CDR3 protein. This sample has 700,000 or so distinct CDR3 sequences, with 40% to 45% found just once. The sequenced material came from blood. Receptor source: a man older than 75 in good health.

This chain links TRBV20-1 with TRBJ2-5; 10 bases agree with TRBD2. Germline V CDR1 and CDR2: DFQATT, SNEGSKA (reference sequence). V shed 3 bases, J shed 2 bases, and the junction held 9 bases outside the gene matches. This CDR3 has 16 residues. The CDR3 region has the DNA TGCAGTGCTAGTTCCGGGATAGCGGGAGGTCAAGAGACCCAGTACTTC. Residues: CSASSGIAGGQETQYF.

A note on this clonotype: Relative to the germline gene, one junction end is altered; a read error may explain this. The chain employs TRBV20-1 and TRBJ2-1; D is perhaps TRBD2 (6 bases). The CDR3 loop spans 14 amino acids. Germline CDR1 reads DFQATT; CDR2 reads SNEGSKA (reference sequence). CDR3 DNA sequence: TGCAGTGCTAGAGGACTTAGCGGAAACAAAGAGCAGTTCTTC. As protein: CSARGLSGNKEQFF.

The rearrangement uses TRBV7-9 and TRBJ1-6; D perhaps matches TRBD1 (6 bases). The V gene lost 9 bases and the J gene lost 4 bases, with 13 bases spanning the gap. The germline CDR1 and CDR2 sequences are SEHNR and FQNEAQ (reference sequence). The CDR3 sequence is 14 residues long. The CDR3 DNA reads as TGTGCCAGTCAGGGGCGGGAGTATAATTCACCCCTCCACTTT. Translation gives CASQGREYNSPLHF.

DNA for the CDR3: TGTGCCACCAGCAGAGGGGACAACTGGGAGACCCAGTACTTC. Protein product: CATSRGDNWETQYF. This chain connects TRBV15 to TRBJ2-5; D perhaps matches TRBD1 (6 bases). V was clipped by 1 base and J by 5 bases, with 11 bases between them. This CDR3 is built from 14 residues. Germline-derived CDR1 and CDR2 are LNHNV and YYDKDF (reference sequence).

The chain is built from TRBV4-2 and TRBJ2-1, with D tentatively TRBD1 (5 bases). Germline loops: CDR1 LGHNA, CDR2 YNFKEQ. This CDR3 spans 14 amino acids. Trimming stripped 1 base from V and 5 bases from J, with 9 bases between. The CDR3 sequence: CASSQADRHNEQFF. Written as DNA, the CDR3 is TGTGCCAGCAGCCAAGCCGACAGACACAATGAGCAGTTCTTC.

A few counts support this clonotype. CDR3 nucleotide sequence: TGTGCCAGCAGCTCCCGCCTACTAGCGGGGGCAGGTGATACGCAGTATTTT. Protein product: CASSSRLLAGAGDTQYF. The rearrangement links TRBV7-2 to TRBJ2-3; TRBD2 aligns across 11 bases. The CDR3 contains 17 residues. The V and J ends lost 4 bases and 6 bases, in that order; junction bases with no gene match: 12. CDR1 and CDR2 from the germline V gene are SGHTA and FQGNSA.

This rearrangement joins TRBV6-2 or TRBV6-3 to TRBJ1-5; D not certain. Trimming removed 6 bases from V and 1 base from J, with 10 bases in between. In germline, CDR1 is MNHEY, CDR2 SVGEGT. This CDR3 is built from 14 residues. CDR3 sequence (DNA): TGTGCCAGCAGGAACAGAACCAGCAATCAGCCCCAGCATTTT. Its protein product is CASRNRTSNQPQHF.

The J gene is TRBJ2-1, the V gene TRBV2; D perhaps matches TRBD2 (7 bases). V was cut by 7 bases and J by 5 bases, with 12 bases left in between. Germline assignment: CDR1 SNHLY and CDR2 FYNNEI. CDR3 length: 13 residues. The CDR3 spells CASKRGDNNEQFF. CDR3 sequence (DNA): TGTGCCAGCAAACGGGGGGACAACAATGAGCAGTTCTTC.

This clonotype appeared a few times. The chain joins TRBV29-1 to TRBJ2-5, with 8 bases identical to TRBD2. V lost 0 bases and J lost 7; bases outside the gene matches: 4. This CDR3 contains 13 residues. Germline loops: CDR1 SQVTM, CDR2 ANQGSEA. The CDR3 DNA sequence: TGCAGCGTTGAAGAACTAGCGGACGGGACCCAGTACTTC. Protein: CSVEELADGTQYF.

Comments on this clonotype: A single base separates this from a much larger clone, so it may be a read error. Given the absence of the conserved phenylalanine or tryptophan at the CDR3 end, a read error is likely. The chain is built from TRBV10-3 and TRBJ2-1; D is unresolved. CDR1 is ENHRY, CDR2 SYGVKD, per germline. CDR3 length: 13 amino acids. The ends were cut back, 2 bases at V and 4 bases at J, with 6 bases in the middle. The CDR3 spells CAISENGYNEQFL. CDR3 coding DNA: TGTGCCATCAGTGAGAACGGTTACAATGAGCAGTTCTTA.

This clonotype was observed a handful of times. CDR3 nucleotides: TGCGCCAGCAGCCACCGAAAGGGCAGGGGGACCCAGTACTTC. Translating it yields CASSHRKGRGTQYF. This chain connects TRBV4-3 to TRBJ2-5, with D maybe TRBD1 (6 bases). CDR3 length: 14 residues. CDR1 LGHNA and CDR2 YSLEER come from the germline V gene. V shed 3 bases and J shed 7 bases, with 15 bases lying between them.